A single sample gave rise to the 5 T cell receptor beta chains below, sequenced in a study of cytomegalovirus exposure and HLA in healthy donors (dated by TCRdb to about 2017). The protocol used for the library was the immunoSEQ multiplex PCR assay. For the multiplex PCR, a mixture combining 60 forward primers for TCR Vbeta segments and 13 reverse primers for TCR Jbeta segments was used. The source is immuneACCESS, and TCRdb retained only in-frame sequences with V and J called. Part of the clones is not carried over; for the studies checked, unresolved V genes explain less than half of this, and the remainder is unexplained. Per the sample table, the count is about 70,000 clones. Clones ranked in the top ten supply around 2.4% of the sample. What was sequenced was PBMCs. The receptor source for this set is a female donor in good health and CMV-seropositive.

The V call is TRBV2, the J call TRBJ1-2; D is ambiguous. Germline values: CDR1 SNHLY, CDR2 FYNNEI. This CDR3 is built from 15 residues. The V gene lost 1 base and the J gene lost 0 bases, with 9 bases spanning the gap. CDR3 amino acids: CASSEGSASNYGYTF. CDR3 bases: TGTGCCAGCAGTGAAGGCAGTGCTTCTAACTATGGCTACACCTTC.

J is TRBJ1-1 and V is TRBV28; TRBD1 agrees at 7 bases. Germline assignment: CDR1 MDHEN and CDR2 SYDVKM. The CDR3 is made up of 14 amino acids. V shed 4 bases, J shed 6 bases, and the junction held 8 bases outside the gene matches. CDR3 amino acids: CASSSTGVNAEAFF. The CDR3 nucleotides read TGTGCCAGCAGTTCCACAGGGGTAAACGCTGAAGCTTTCTTT.

The chain carries TRBV29-1 and TRBJ2-7, with D tentatively TRBD2 (5 bases). There are 17 residues in the CDR3. Deletions cut 6 bases from V and 1 base from J, with 25 bases between. Germline loops: CDR1 SQVTM, CDR2 ANQGSEA. Here the CDR3 reads CSVQLRLDPVASYEQYF. The CDR3 coding sequence is TGCAGCGTCCAATTGAGGCTGGACCCGGTAGCGTCCTACGAGCAGTACTTC.

This chain joins TRBV10-3 and TRBJ2-1; weak D call: TRBD2 (5 bases). The CDR3 has 12 residues. Per the germline V gene, CDR1 is ENHRY and CDR2 is SYGVKD. Deletions cut 1 base from V and 9 bases from J, with 7 bases between. The chain's CDR3 is CAISELAREQFF. In DNA form, the CDR3 reads TGTGCCATCAGTGAGTTAGCGCGTGAGCAGTTCTTC.

The rearrangement links TRBV28 to TRBJ1-2; D may be TRBD1 (6 bases). Trimming stripped 2 bases from V and 2 bases from J, with 6 bases between. The CDR3 has 13 residues. Germline V gene sequence: CDR1 MDHEN, CDR2 SYDVKM. The CDR3 spells CASSLQGNYGYTF. DNA of the CDR3: TGTGCCAGCAGTTTACAGGGGAACTATGGCTACACCTTC.